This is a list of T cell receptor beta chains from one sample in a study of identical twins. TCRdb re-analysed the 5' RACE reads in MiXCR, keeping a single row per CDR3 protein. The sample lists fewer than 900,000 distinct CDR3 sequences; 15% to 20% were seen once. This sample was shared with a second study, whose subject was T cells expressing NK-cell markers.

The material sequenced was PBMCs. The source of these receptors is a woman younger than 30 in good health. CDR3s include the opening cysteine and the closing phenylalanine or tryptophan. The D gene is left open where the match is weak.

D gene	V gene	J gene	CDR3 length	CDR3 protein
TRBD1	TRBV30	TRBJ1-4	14	CAWSGTGFNEKLFF
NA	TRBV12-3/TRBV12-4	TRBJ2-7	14	CASTQGLGTHEQYF
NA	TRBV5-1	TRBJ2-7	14	CASSLTPTSYEQYF
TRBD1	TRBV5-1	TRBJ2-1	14	CASSDGTAYNEQFF
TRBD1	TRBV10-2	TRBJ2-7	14	CASLSGTGGREQYF
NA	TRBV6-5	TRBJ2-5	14	CASSYDMAGKTQYF
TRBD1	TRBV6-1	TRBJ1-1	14	CASSRDRANTEAFF
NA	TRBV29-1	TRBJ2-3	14	CSVARGLRTDTQYF
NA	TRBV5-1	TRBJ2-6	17	CASSRQPGIFGANVLTF
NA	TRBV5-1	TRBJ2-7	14	CASSLFSASYEQYF
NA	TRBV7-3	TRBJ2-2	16	CASSSRPAGDTGELFF
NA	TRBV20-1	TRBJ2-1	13	CSARGNGYNEQFF
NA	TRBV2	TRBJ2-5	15	CASSEGSGQQETQYF
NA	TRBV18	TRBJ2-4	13	CASSPQAANIQYF
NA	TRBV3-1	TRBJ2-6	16	CASSQVRFTGANVLTF
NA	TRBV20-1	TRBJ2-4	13	CSAIGVAKNIQYF
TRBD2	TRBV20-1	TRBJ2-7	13	CSARWRGAYEQYF
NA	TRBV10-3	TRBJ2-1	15	CATGGSSRTRGEQFF
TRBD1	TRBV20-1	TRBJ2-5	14	CSASPGGQKETQYF
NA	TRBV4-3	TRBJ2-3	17	CASSQDPGVTVTDTQYF
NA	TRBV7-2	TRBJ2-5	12	CASSPWKETQYF
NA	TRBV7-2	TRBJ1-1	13	CASSFVDGTEAFF
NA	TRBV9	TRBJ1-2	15	CASSSLGGGPYGYTF
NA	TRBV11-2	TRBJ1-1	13	CASTARGIMTPVF
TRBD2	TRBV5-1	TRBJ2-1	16	CASSEGLAGLNNEQFF
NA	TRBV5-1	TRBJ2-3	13	CASSLGSKDTQYF
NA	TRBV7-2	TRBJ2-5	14	CASSSRTGERTQYF
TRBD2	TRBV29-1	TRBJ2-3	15	CSVDLGAGAPDTQYF
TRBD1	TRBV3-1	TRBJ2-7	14	CASSQGGDRGKQYF
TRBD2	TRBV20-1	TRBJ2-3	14	CSALAGGHTDTQYF
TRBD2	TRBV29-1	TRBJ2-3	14	CSSAGGGPTDTQYF
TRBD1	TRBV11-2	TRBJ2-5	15	CASSPLGTEGKTQYF
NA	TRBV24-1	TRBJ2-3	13	CATSEVSTDTQYF
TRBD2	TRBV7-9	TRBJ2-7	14	CASSRTSGGVEQYF
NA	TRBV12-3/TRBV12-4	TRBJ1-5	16	CASSLAGPGDGQPQHF
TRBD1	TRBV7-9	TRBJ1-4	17	CASSTGTGGWQDEKLFF
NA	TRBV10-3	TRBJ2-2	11	CAIRGSGELFF